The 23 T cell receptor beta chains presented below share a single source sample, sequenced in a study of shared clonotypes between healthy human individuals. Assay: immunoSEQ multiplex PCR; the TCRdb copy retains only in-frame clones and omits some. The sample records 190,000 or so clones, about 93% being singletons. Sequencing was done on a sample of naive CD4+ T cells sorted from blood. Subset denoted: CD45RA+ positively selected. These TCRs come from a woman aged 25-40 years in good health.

CDR3 sequence (DNA): TGTGCCAGCAGCCTTTATGGGACAGCAGGAAACACCATATATTTT. This gives the protein CASSLYGTAGNTIYF. The V gene is TRBV11-1, the J gene TRBJ1-3; 7 nucleotides match TRBD1. Germline CDR1 SGHAT, CDR2 FQDESV (reference sequence). The CDR3 loop spans 15 amino acids. Germline trimming cut 5 bases from V and 4 bases from J; bases unmatched to any gene: 8.

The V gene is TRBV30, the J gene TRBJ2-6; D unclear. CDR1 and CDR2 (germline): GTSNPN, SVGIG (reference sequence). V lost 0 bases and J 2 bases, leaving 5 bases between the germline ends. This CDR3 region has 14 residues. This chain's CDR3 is CAWSVRAGANVLTF. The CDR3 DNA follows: TGTGCCTGGAGTGTACGGGCTGGGGCCAACGTCCTGACTTTC.

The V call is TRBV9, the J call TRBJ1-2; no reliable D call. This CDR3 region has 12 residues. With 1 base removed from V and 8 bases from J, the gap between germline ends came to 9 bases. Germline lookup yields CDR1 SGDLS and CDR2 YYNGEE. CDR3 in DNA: TGTGCCAGCAGCGTATCCGGGGTCGGCTACACCTTC. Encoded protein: CASSVSGVGYTF.

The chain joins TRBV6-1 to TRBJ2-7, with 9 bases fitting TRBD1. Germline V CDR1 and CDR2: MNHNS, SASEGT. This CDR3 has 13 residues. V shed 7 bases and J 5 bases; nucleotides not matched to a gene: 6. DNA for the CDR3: TGTGCCAGCATCACCGGGACAGGGAACGAGCAGTACTTC. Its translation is CASITGTGNEQYF.

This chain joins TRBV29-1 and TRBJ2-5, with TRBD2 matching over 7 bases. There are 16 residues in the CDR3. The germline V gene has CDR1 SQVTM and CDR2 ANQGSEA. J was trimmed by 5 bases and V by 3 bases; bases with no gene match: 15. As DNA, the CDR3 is TGCAGCGTTGACCAACAGGAGACCGGGACTACTGAGACCCAGTACTTC. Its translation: CSVDQQETGTTETQYF.

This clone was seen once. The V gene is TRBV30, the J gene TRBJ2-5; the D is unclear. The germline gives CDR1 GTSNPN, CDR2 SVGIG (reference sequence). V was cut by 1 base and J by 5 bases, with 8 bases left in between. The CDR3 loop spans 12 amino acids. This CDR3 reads CAWSGSWETQYF. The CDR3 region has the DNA TGTGCCTGGAGTGGGTCTTGGGAGACCCAGTACTTC.

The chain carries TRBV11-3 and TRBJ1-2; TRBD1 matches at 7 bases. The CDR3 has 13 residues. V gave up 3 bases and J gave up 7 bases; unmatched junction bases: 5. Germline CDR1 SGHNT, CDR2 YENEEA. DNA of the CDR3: TGTGCCAGCAGCTTCTCGGCAGGGGGTGGCTACACCTTC. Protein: CASSFSAGGGYTF.

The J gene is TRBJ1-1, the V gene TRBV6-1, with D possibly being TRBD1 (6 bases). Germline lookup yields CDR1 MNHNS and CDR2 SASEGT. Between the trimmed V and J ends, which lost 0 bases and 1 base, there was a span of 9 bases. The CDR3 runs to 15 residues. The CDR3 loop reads CASSEAWGPNTEAFF. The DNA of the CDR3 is TGTGCCAGCAGTGAAGCGTGGGGGCCGAACACTGAAGCTTTCTTT.

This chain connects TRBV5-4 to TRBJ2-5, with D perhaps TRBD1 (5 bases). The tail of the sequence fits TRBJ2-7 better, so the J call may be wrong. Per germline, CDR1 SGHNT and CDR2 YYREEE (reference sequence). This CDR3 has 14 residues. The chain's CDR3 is CASHRPGSPHEQYF. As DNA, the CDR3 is TGTGCCAGCCATCGACCAGGGTCGCCCCACGAGCAGTACTTC.

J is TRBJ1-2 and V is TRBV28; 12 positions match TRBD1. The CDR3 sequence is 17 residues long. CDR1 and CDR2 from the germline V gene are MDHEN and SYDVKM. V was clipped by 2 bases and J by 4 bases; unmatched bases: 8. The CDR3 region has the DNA TGTGCCAGCAGTTTAGGGACAGGGGGCGCTGGGGCCTATGGCTACACCTTC. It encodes CASSLGTGGAGAYGYTF.

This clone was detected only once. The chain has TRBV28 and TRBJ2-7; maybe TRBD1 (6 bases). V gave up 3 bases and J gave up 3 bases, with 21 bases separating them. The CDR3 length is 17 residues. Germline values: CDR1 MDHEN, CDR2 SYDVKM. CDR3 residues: CASSFGRRDTPNYEQYF. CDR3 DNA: TGTGCCAGCAGTTTCGGCCGCCGGGACACGCCAAACTACGAGCAGTACTTC.

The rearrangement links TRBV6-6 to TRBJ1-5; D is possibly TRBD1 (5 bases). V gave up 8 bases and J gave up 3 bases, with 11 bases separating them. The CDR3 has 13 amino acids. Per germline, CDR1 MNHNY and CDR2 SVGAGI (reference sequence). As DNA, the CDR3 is TGTGCCAGCCAGGGAGTTTACAATCAGCCCCAGCATTTT. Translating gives CASQGVYNQPQHF.

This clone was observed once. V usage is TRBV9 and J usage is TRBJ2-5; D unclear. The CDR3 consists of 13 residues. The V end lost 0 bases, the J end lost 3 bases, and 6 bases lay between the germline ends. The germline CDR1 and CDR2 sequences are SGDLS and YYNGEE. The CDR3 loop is CASSVATKETQYF. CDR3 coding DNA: TGTGCCAGCAGCGTAGCTACTAAAGAGACCCAGTACTTC.

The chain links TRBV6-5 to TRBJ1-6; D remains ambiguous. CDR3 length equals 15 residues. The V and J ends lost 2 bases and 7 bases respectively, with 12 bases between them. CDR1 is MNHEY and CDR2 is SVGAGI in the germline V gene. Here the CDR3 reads CASSYGRPTNSPLHF. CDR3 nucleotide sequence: TGTGCCAGCAGTTACGGTCGGCCGACCAATTCACCCCTCCACTTT.

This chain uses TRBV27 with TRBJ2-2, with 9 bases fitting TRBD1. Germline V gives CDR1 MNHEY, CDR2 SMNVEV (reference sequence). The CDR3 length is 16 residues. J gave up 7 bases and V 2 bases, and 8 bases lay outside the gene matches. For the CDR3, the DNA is TGTGCCAGCAGTTTACCGACCGGGACAGGGATCGGGGAGCTGTTTTTT. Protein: CASSLPTGTGIGELFF.

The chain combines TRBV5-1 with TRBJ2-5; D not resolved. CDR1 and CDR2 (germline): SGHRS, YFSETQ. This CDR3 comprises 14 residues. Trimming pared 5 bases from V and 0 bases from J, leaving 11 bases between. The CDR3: CASSNPQYQETQYF. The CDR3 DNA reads TGCGCCAGCAGTAACCCCCAGTACCAAGAGACCCAGTACTTC. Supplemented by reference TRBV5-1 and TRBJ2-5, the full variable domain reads KAGVTQTPRYLIKTRGQQVTLSCSPISGHRSVSWYQQTPGQGLQFLFEYFSETQRNKGNFPGRFSGRQFSNSRSEMNVSTLELGDSALYLCASSNPQYQETQYFGPGTRLLVL.

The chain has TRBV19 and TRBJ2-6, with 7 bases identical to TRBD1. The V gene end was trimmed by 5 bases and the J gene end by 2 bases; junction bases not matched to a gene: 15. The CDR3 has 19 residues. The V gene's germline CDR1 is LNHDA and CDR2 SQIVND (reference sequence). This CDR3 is CASSPPLGTEHTGANVLTF. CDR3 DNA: TGTGCCAGTAGTCCCCCGCTCGGGACAGAGCATACTGGGGCCAACGTCCTGACTTTC.

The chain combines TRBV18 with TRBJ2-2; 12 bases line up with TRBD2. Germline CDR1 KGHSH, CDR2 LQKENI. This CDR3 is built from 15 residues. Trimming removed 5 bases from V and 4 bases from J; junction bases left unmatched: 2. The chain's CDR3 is CASSLLAGGTGELFF. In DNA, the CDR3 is TGTGCCAGCTCATTACTAGCGGGAGGCACCGGGGAGCTGTTTTTT.

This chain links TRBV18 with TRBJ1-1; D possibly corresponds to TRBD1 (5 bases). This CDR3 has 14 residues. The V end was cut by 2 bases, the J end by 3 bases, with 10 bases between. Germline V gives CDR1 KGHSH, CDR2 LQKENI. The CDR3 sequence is CASSPIRDHTEAFF. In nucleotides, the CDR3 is TGTGCCAGCTCACCAATCAGGGATCACACTGAAGCTTTCTTT.

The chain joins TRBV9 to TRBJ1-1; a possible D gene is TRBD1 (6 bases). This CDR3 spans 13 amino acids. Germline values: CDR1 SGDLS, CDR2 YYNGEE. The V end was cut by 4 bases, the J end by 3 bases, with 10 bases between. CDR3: CASSLRTDTEAFF. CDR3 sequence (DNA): TGTGCCAGCAGCCTACGGACAGACACTGAAGCTTTCTTT.

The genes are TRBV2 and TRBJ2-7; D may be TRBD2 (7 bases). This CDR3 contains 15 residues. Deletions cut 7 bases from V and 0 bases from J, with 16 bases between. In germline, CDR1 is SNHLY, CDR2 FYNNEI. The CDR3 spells CASKEGGFGSYEQYF. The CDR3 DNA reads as TGTGCCAGCAAGGAGGGGGGGTTCGGCTCCTACGAGCAGTACTTC.

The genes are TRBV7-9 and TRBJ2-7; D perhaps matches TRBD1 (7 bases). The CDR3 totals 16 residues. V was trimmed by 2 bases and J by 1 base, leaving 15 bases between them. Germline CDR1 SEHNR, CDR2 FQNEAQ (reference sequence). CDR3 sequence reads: CASSLSRRDSSYEQYF. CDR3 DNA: TGTGCCAGCAGCTTATCTCGGCGGGACAGTTCCTACGAGCAGTACTTC. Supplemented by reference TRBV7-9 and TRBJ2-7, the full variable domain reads DTGVSQNPRHKITKRGQNVTFRCDPISEHNRLYWYRQTLGQGPEFLTYFQNEAQLEKSRLLSDRFSAERPKGSFSTLEIQRTEQGDSAMYLCASSLSRRDSSYEQYFGPGTRLTVT.

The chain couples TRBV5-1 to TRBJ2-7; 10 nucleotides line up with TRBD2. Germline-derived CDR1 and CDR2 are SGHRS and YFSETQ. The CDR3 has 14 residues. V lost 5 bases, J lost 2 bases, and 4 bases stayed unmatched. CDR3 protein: CASSLAGGPYEQYF. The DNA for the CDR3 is TGCGCCAGCAGTTTAGCGGGAGGCCCCTACGAGCAGTACTTC. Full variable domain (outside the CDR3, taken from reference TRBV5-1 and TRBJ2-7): KAGVTQTPRYLIKTRGQQVTLSCSPISGHRSVSWYQQTPGQGLQFLFEYFSETQRNKGNFPGRFSGRQFSNSRSEMNVSTLELGDSALYLCASSLAGGPYEQYFGPGTRLTVT.